These T cell receptor beta chains were read from a single sample in a study of neurological immune-mediated disorders. TCRdb reprocessed the 5' RACE reads via MiXCR and lists one record per CDR3 protein. The repertoire holds 39,000 or so distinct CDR3 sequences, with 2.5% as singletons. Sequenced: PBMCs. Receptors originate from a young man with multiple sclerosis. CDR3s include the opening cysteine and the closing phenylalanine or tryptophan. D genes are given only for firm matches. Expanded clones are given a class, and other clones once, few, many or no size at all.

D	J	V	size	DNA	CDR3
-	TRBJ2-6	TRBV5-1	many	TGCGCCAGCAGCTTCATAGTGTCTGGGGCCAACGTCCTGACTTTC	CASSFIVSGANVLTF
-	TRBJ2-7	TRBV11-2	many	TGTGCCAGCAGCCGAACGACTCATAGCTCCTACGAGCAGTACTTC	CASSRTTHSSYEQYF
TRBD2	TRBJ2-5	TRBV6-6	many	TGTGCCAGCAGTAAAGGGACTAGAGCAGAGACCCAGTACTTC	CASSKGTRAETQYF
-	TRBJ2-5	TRBV6-2/TRBV6-3	many	TGTGCCAGCAGTTACCGCAGTGGTCCGGGGGAGACCCAGTACTTC	CASSYRSGPGETQYF
-	TRBJ2-3	TRBV27	-	TGTGCCAGCAGTTTGGGTCGGTTAGGGAATACGCAGTATTTT	CASSLGRLGNTQYF
TRBD2	TRBJ2-1	TRBV6-2/TRBV6-3	many	TGTGCCAGCAGCGACATAGCGGGAGGGCCTGGTAATGAGCAGTTCTTC	CASSDIAGGPGNEQFF
-	TRBJ2-5	TRBV12-5	-	TGTGCTAGTGGAGACCCCGGGTCCACTTTGTACCAAGAGACCCAGTACTTC	CASGDPGSTLYQETQYF
TRBD1	TRBJ2-7	TRBV15	many	TGTGCCACCAGCAGAGTGGGGGACAGCCCAGAGCAGTACTTC	CATSRVGDSPEQYF
TRBD1	TRBJ1-2	TRBV20-1	few	TGCAGTGCTGACCGCCGGGACAGCACGAATGGCTACACCTTC	CSADRRDSTNGYTF
TRBD1	TRBJ2-7	TRBV10-1	many	TGCGCCAGCAGTGTTTCGGGACAGGGAGCCTACGAGCAGTACTTC	CASSVSGQGAYEQYF
TRBD2	TRBJ2-7	TRBV5-1	many	TGCGCCAGCAGCGGTAGACTAGCGGGCACGTCTGGCTACGAGCAGTACTTC	CASSGRLAGTSGYEQYF
-	TRBJ2-1	TRBV12-3/TRBV12-4	many	TGTGCCAGCAGTCCTGGGACCCTGAGGGGAGATGAGCAGTTCTTC	CASSPGTLRGDEQFF
TRBD1	TRBJ1-4	TRBV20-1	many	TGCAGTGCTAGAGATCCCGGACAGGGGGGTGAAAAACTGTTTTTT	CSARDPGQGGEKLFF
TRBD1	TRBJ2-7	TRBV5-1	many	TGCGCCAGCAGCCCCCAGGGGGCGGTGGACGAGCAGTACTTC	CASSPQGAVDEQYF
TRBD2	TRBJ2-1	TRBV12-3/TRBV12-4	many	TGTGCCAGCAGTACCGGACTAGCGGGGGACAATGAGCAGTTCTTC	CASSTGLAGDNEQFF
-	TRBJ2-1	TRBV6-2/TRBV6-3	many	TGTGCCAGCCTCTCAGGGGCGAATGAGCAGTTCTTC	CASLSGANEQFF
-	TRBJ1-2	TRBV27	many	TGTGCCAGCAGTTTACGGATTGAGTATGGCTACACCTTC	CASSLRIEYGYTF
-	TRBJ2-3	TRBV20-1	hyperexpanded	TGCAGTGCTAGCGACACAGATACGCAGTATTTT	CSASDTDTQYF
-	TRBJ2-7	TRBV20-1	many	TGCAGTGCTACTGAAGGGATCGGGGAGCAGTACTTC	CSATEGIGEQYF
-	TRBJ2-3	TRBV4-3	many	TGCGCCAGCAGCCAAAGAGGTATCACAGATACGCAGTATTTT	CASSQRGITDTQYF
-	TRBJ2-5	TRBV25-1	many	TGTGCCAGCAGTGACGGCCGCGGGGCGTACCAAGAGACCCAGTACTTC	CASSDGRGAYQETQYF
-	TRBJ1-1	TRBV5-1	many	TGCGCCAGCAGCCCCGAAATAAGGGATATGAACACTGAAGCTTTCTTT	CASSPEIRDMNTEAFF
-	TRBJ2-7	TRBV5-1	many	TGCGCCAGCAGCTGGAACAGCCCGGGCATCGAGCAGTACTTC	CASSWNSPGIEQYF
-	TRBJ2-7	TRBV7-2	many	TGTGCCAGCAGCTTAGGGGGAAGGACCTACGAGCAGTACTTC	CASSLGGRTYEQYF
-	TRBJ2-3	TRBV5-6	many	TGTGCCAGCAGCTTGTTTGGCGTTCGGGGTCCAGATACGCAGTATTTT	CASSLFGVRGPDTQYF
TRBD1	TRBJ2-3	TRBV7-2	many	TGTGCCAGCAGCCGGGACAGGGGCGCAGATACGCAGTATTTT	CASSRDRGADTQYF
TRBD2	TRBJ2-5	TRBV23-1	many	TGCGCCAGCAGTCAAAAACTAGCGGGACCACAAGAGACCCAGTACTTC	CASSQKLAGPQETQYF
-	TRBJ2-3	TRBV28	many	TGTGCCAGCAGTTTATCTGTAGCGGAGGGGAGCACAGATACGCAGTATTTT	CASSLSVAEGSTDTQYF
-	TRBJ2-1	TRBV7-9	many	TGTGCCAGCAGCTCCGGGAACCTCTACAATGAGCAGTTCTTC	CASSSGNLYNEQFF
TRBD2	TRBJ2-3	TRBV7-6	many	TGTGCCAGCAGCTTAGCGCAGACTAGCGGGAGTAGCACAGATACGCAGTATTTT	CASSLAQTSGSSTDTQYF
-	TRBJ1-6	TRBV5-6	many	TGTGCCAGCAGCTCTTGGACGATTGATTCACCCCTCCACTTT	CASSSWTIDSPLHF
-	TRBJ2-1	TRBV7-2	-	TGTGCCAGCAGCTTAGTTGAAGAGCAGTTCTTC	CASSLVEEQFF
-	TRBJ2-5	TRBV7-2	many	TGTGCCAGCAGCTTTCTAAAAGGTCGCCAAGAGACCCAGTACTTC	CASSFLKGRQETQYF
-	TRBJ2-3	TRBV29-1	many	TGCAGCGTCGATCTAGAGCGGGATACGCAGTATTTT	CSVDLERDTQYF
-	TRBJ2-2	TRBV20-1	many	TGCAGTGCTCCCCGGGACGGATCAGCGAACACCGGGGAGCTGTTTTTT	CSAPRDGSANTGELFF
-	TRBJ1-5	TRBV20-1	-	TGCAGTGCCAGACAGTTAGTACCCAATCAGCCCCAGCATTTT	CSARQLVPNQPQHF
-	TRBJ2-3	TRBV12-3/TRBV12-4	many	TGTGCCAGCAGTTTGAGCCTCACAGATACGCAGTATTTT	CASSLSLTDTQYF
-	TRBJ2-7	TRBV3-1	many	TGTGCCAGCAGTTTCAGGACCTACGAGCAGTACTTC	CASSFRTYEQYF
-	TRBJ2-1	TRBV20-1	many	TGCAGTGCTACCGACAGTGGGACGTACAATGAGCAGTTCTTC	CSATDSGTYNEQFF
-	TRBJ1-1	TRBV20-1	many	TGCAGTGCCACAGACTTCAAGGACACTGAAGCTTTCTTT	CSATDFKDTEAFF
TRBD2	TRBJ2-5	TRBV5-1	many	TGCGCCAGCAGCTTGGACCCAGCGGGAGGGGGTGAGACCCAGTACTTC	CASSLDPAGGGETQYF
-	TRBJ2-7	TRBV7-9	many	TGTGCCAGCAGCCCAAAAGGAGTTTATCGCGAGCAGTACTTC	CASSPKGVYREQYF